The 8 T cell receptor beta chains listed next were all sequenced from one sample in a study of shared clonotypes between healthy human individuals. Here immunoSEQ multiplex PCR was the method, and the copy in TCRdb shows in-frame clones only, minus some. Of roughly 1,600,000 clones listed, around 98.5% were seen once; the top ten hold approximately 0.4%. The sample consisted of naive CD4+ T cells sorted from blood. Described subset: CD45RA+ positively selected. The receptors were gathered from a man younger than 45 in good health.

V gene TRBV5-1 combines with J gene TRBJ2-1; D gene ambiguous. Germline V lookup: CDR1 SGHRS, CDR2 YFSETQ. The CDR3 runs 14 residues. V shed 0 bases and J shed 5 bases, with 9 bases lying between them. The CDR3 DNA sequence: TGCGCCAGCAGCTTGGGGACCTCTAACAATGAGCAGTTCTTC. As protein: CASSLGTSNNEQFF.

V gene TRBV5-1 combines with J gene TRBJ2-7; D unclear. CDR3 length: 14 amino acids. Trimming removed 3 bases from V and 4 bases from J, with 14 bases in between. Germline lookup yields CDR1 SGHRS and CDR2 YFSETQ. This CDR3 reads CASSSNPDGYEQYF. CDR3 DNA: TGCGCCAGCAGCTCGAACCCGGACGGTTACGAGCAGTACTTC.

The CDR3 region has the DNA TGTGCCACCTTTGCCGGTCTAGCGGGAGTCGGTGAGCAGTTCTTC. Protein product: CATFAGLAGVGEQFF. The chain recombines TRBV28 with TRBJ2-1, with 10 bases fitting TRBD2. Germline V gene data show CDR1 as MDHEN and CDR2 as SYDVKM. V lost 10 bases, J lost 9 bases, and 15 bases stayed unmatched. CDR3 length: 15 amino acids.

This chain connects TRBV12-2 to TRBJ2-7; no check of the table's D call, TRBD2, against the DNA was made. TRBV12-2 counts as a pseudogene. The CDR3 loop spans 15 amino acids. The CDR3 region has the DNA TGTGCAAGTCGCTTAGGTGGGCGGGGAAGATACGAGCAGTACTTC. Residues: CASRLGGRGRYEQYF.

This chain connects TRBV6-5 to TRBJ2-7; 8 bases are shared with TRBD1. V lost 2 bases and J lost 3; bases outside the gene matches: 6. Germline V gene lookup returns CDR1 MNHEY and CDR2 SVGAGI. The CDR3 has 15 residues. CDR3 sequence reads: CASSYTGQGGYEQYF. CDR3 coding DNA: TGTGCCAGCAGTTACACCGGACAGGGAGGCTACGAGCAGTACTTC.

In its sample, this clone was seen once. The chain carries TRBV7-9 and TRBJ1-1; D perhaps matches TRBD1 (5 bases). The germline CDR1 and CDR2 sequences are SEHNR and FQNEAQ (reference sequence). The CDR3 has 15 residues. V was trimmed by 1 base and J by 7 bases, leaving 16 bases between them. Here the CDR3 DNA reads TGTGCCAGCAGCTTAGAACTCAGGGATACCTTTGAAGCTTTCTTT. This gives the protein CASSLELRDTFEAFF.

Written as DNA, the CDR3 is TGTGGGACTTCGCGAAACACCGGGGAGCTGTTTTTT. Amino acid sequence: CGTSRNTGELFF. The chain employs TRBV6-1 and TRBJ2-2, with D perhaps matching TRBD2 (5 bases). This CDR3 contains 12 residues. CDR1 and CDR2 (germline): MNHNS, SASEGT.

This chain connects TRBV5-1 to TRBJ1-5; unclear D gene. CDR1 and CDR2 from the germline V gene are SGHRS and YFSETQ. Trimming took off 4 bases at V and 6 bases at J, with 11 bases between the two ends. The CDR3 covers 13 residues. This CDR3 is CASSEYLGQPQHF. CDR3 in DNA: TGCGCCAGCAGCGAGTATTTGGGTCAGCCCCAGCATTTT. Based on the CDR3 plus reference TRBV5-1 and TRBJ1-5, the full variable domain is KAGVTQTPRYLIKTRGQQVTLSCSPISGHRSVSWYQQTPGQGLQFLFEYFSETQRNKGNFPGRFSGRQFSNSRSEMNVSTLELGDSALYLCASSEYLGQPQHFGDGTRLSIL.